Presented here are 15 T cell receptor beta chains from one specimen sequenced in a study of T cells in women clearing cervical HPV infection. The repertoire was sequenced with immunoSEQ multiplex PCR; TCRdb's copy has only in-frame clones and lacks some. This repertoire includes tens of thousands of clones. Sequencing input: blood buffy coat. The receptors shown here come from a woman aged 18 to 69 with a cervical HPV16 infection that either progressed to CIN3+ or cleared (not recorded which).

As regards this clone: The read finishes 3 residues shy of the CDR3 end, and the germline J gene is used to complete it. The chain recombines TRBV20-1 with TRBJ2-7, with D possibly matching TRBD1 (6 bases). CDR1 is DFQATT, CDR2 SNEGSKA, per germline (reference sequence). This CDR3 comprises 12 residues. Between the trimmed V and J ends, which lost 8 bases and 3 bases, there was a span of 14 bases. The CDR3: CSLTQGGYEQYF. CDR3 DNA, as far as it was read: TGCAGTTTGACACAGGGCGGCTACGAG.

With respect to this clone: The read gets to within 3 residues of the CDR3 end, and the germline J gene fills in the rest. The rearrangement links TRBV5-6 to TRBJ2-7; 10 bases agree with TRBD1. Trimming at V came to 1 base and at J to 5 bases, leaving 6 bases not matched to a gene. Germline CDR1 and CDR2: SGHDT and YYEEEE. This CDR3 is 15 amino acids long. The CDR3 loop is CASSLMGQGFHEQYF. The sequenced part of the CDR3 DNA is TGTGCCAGCAGCTTGATGGGACAGGGGTTCCACGAG.

Concerning this clone itself: With the read ending 3 residues before the CDR3 end, the germline J gene is used to fill in that end. V and J are TRBV5-4 and TRBJ1-2; TRBD1 agrees at 10 bases. CDR3 length equals 15 residues. V lost 5 bases, J lost 6 bases, and 10 bases stayed unmatched. Germline assignment: CDR1 SGHNT and CDR2 YYREEE (reference sequence). CDR3 region: CASRATGGAFDGYTF. The covered CDR3 bases are TGTGCCAGCAGGGCGACAGGGGGCGCGTTTGATGGC.

With respect to this clone: The missing CDR3 end, 3 residues past where the read stops, is filled in from the germline J gene. The genes are TRBV7-8 and TRBJ2-7; maybe TRBD2 (6 bases). CDR1 and CDR2 (germline): SGHVS, FQNEAQ. This CDR3 is built from 15 residues. V lost 6 bases to trimming and J lost 0 bases, with 15 bases between them. CDR3 loop: CASRGRDSSSYEQYF. CDR3 DNA (partial): TGTGCCAGCAGAGGCAGGGACTCCTCCTCCTACGAG.

Details on this clone: The read terminates 3 residues before the CDR3 end, so the remaining end is supplied by the germline J gene. The chain links TRBV30 to TRBJ2-2, with no clear D. Germline V gene lookup returns CDR1 GTSNPN and CDR2 SVGIG (reference sequence). This CDR3 has 12 residues. V was pared by 0 bases and J by 4 bases, with 3 bases between. This CDR3 reads CAWSVITGELFF. Partial CDR3 DNA: TGTGCCTGGAGTGTTATCACCGGGGAG.

Worth noting for this clone: From the germline J gene comes the end of the CDR3, since the read stops 3 residues before it. The J gene is TRBJ2-3, the V gene TRBV2; no reliable D call. V was shortened by 8 bases and J by 4 bases, with 16 bases between the two germline ends. The CDR3 contains 14 residues. Looked up from germline, CDR1 is SNHLY and CDR2 is FYNNEI. CDR3 region: CASCLDSASDTQYF. Incomplete CDR3 DNA: TGTGCCAGCTGTCTAGACTCTGCGTCAGATACG.

Remarks on this clone: The read ends 3 residues early relative to the CDR3; the germline J gene fills the gap. V is TRBV19 and J is TRBJ1-4; D perhaps matches TRBD1 (5 bases). Germline CDR1 is LNHDA and CDR2 is SQIVND (reference sequence). The CDR3 loop spans 16 amino acids. The chain's CDR3 is CASSPAQTGYNLPLFF. CDR3 DNA, as far as it was read: TGTGCCAGTAGTCCTGCCCAAACAGGATATAATTTACCA.

Note on this clone: The DNA ends 3 residues before the CDR3 does, and the rest of the CDR3 is filled in from the germline J gene. The chain recombines TRBV2 with TRBJ2-2; 8 positions agree with TRBD2. The CDR3 covers 16 residues. The V and J ends lost 4 bases and 4 bases, in that order; junction bases with no gene match: 8. Germline CDR1 reads SNHLY; CDR2 reads FYNNEI. Partial CDR3 DNA: TGTGCCAGCAGTGTTAGTAGCGGGGAATTCACCGGGGAG. It codes for CASSVSSGEFTGE. Given in full, the CDR3 is CASSVSSGEFTGELFF. The whole variable domain, filled in from reference TRBV2 and TRBJ2-2, reads EPEVTQTPSHQVTQMGQEVILRCVPISNHLYFYWYRQILGQKVEFLVSFYNNEISEKSEIFDDQFSVERPDGSNFTLKIRSTKLEDSAMYFCASSVSSGEFTGELFFGEGSRLTVL.

Note on this clone: The read terminates 3 residues before the CDR3 end, so the remaining end is supplied by the germline J gene. The rearrangement uses TRBV12-3 or TRBV12-4 and TRBJ2-7; D is uncertain. CDR3 size: 14 residues. The ends were cut back, 4 bases at V and 2 bases at J, with 12 bases in the middle. The CDR3 DNA, read in part, is TGTGCCAGCAGTTCCCACTCCCTCACCTACGAG. Its protein is CASSSHSLTYE. The full CDR3 protein is CASSSHSLTYEQYF.

Points on this clone: The observed sequence ends 3 residues before the CDR3 terminus, with the missing tail filled in from the germline J gene. This sequence joins TRBV20-1 and TRBJ2-3; the D gene is possibly TRBD1 (6 bases). The CDR3 runs to 15 residues. Germline CDR1 and CDR2: DFQATT and SNEGSKA (reference sequence). The V end lost 6 bases, the J end lost 3 bases, and 19 bases lay between the germline ends. The CDR3 here is CSAASPGVLTDTQYF. The covered CDR3 bases are TGCAGTGCCGCGAGCCCAGGGGTTCTGACAGATACG.

A remark on this clone: The read terminates 3 residues ahead of where the CDR3 ends, so the germline J gene completes it. The rearrangement joins TRBV20-1 to TRBJ2-7; D might be TRBD1 (6 bases). Per the germline V gene, CDR1 is DFQATT and CDR2 is SNEGSKA (reference sequence). V was shortened by 5 bases and J by 3 bases, with 14 bases between the two germline ends. CDR3 length: 13 amino acids. CDR3 sequence: CSAPRDTSYEQYF. CDR3 DNA, as far as it was read: TGCAGTGCTCCCCGGGACACAAGCTACGAG.

In the case of this clone: An end of the junction does not agree with germline; a read error may underlie this. Read sequence stops 3 residues before the CDR3 end, and the germline J gene provides the missing end. The sample has other DNA sequences that encode this CDR3 too. The chain links TRBV7-9 to TRBJ1-3; a possible D gene is TRBD1 (5 bases). The CDR3 is made up of 14 amino acids. The germline V gene encodes CDR1 SEHNR and CDR2 FQNEAQ (reference sequence). The DNA read from the CDR3 is TGTGCCAGCAGCGCGCAGGGAACTGGAAACACG. Protein sequence: CASSAQGTGNT. The whole CDR3 protein is CASSAQGTGNTIYF.

Turning to this clone: The read ends 3 residues shy of where the CDR3 ends; the end is completed using the germline J gene. J is TRBJ2-5 and V is TRBV7-2; 11 bases map to TRBD2. The germline CDR1 and CDR2 sequences are SGHTA and FQGNSA. The CDR3 totals 15 residues. J was trimmed by 5 bases and V by 5 bases; bases with no gene match: 7. CDR3 in amino acids: CASSRNSGRDETQYF. CDR3 bases read: TGTGCCAGCAGCCGTAATAGCGGGAGGGACGAGACC.

Concerning this clone itself: The read stops 3 residues short of the end of the CDR3; the missing end is completed from the germline J gene. The chain uses TRBV20-1 and TRBJ2-3, with 8 bases lining up with TRBD1. The CDR3 has 14 residues. Germline loops: CDR1 DFQATT, CDR2 SNEGSKA (reference sequence). V gave up 5 bases and J gave up 1 base; unmatched junction bases: 5. The CDR3 loop is CSARSQGGTDTQYF. The DNA read from the CDR3 is TGCAGTGCTCGATCACAGGGGGGCACAGATACG.

As to this clone: The CDR3 goes on 3 residues after the read ends, and that part is filled in from the germline J gene. The chain links TRBV2 to TRBJ1-2; D may be TRBD1 (6 bases). The germline gives CDR1 SNHLY, CDR2 FYNNEI. The CDR3 loop spans 13 amino acids. The V end lost 7 bases, the J end lost 2 bases, and 11 bases lay between the germline ends. CDR3 sequence: CASTPDRNYGYTF. CDR3 DNA, as far as it was read: TGTGCCAGCACCCCCGACAGGAACTATGGC.